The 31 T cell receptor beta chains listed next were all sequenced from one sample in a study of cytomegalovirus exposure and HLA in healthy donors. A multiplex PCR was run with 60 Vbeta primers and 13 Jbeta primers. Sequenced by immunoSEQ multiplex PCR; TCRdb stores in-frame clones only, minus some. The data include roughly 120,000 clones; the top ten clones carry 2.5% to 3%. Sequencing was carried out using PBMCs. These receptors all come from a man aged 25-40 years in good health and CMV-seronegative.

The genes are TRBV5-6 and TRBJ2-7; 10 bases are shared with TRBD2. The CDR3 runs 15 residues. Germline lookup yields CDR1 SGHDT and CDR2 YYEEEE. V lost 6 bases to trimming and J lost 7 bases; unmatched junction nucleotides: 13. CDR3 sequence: CASTLIELAGREQYF. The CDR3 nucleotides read TGTGCCAGCACCCTAATCGAACTAGCGGGACGGGAGCAGTACTTC. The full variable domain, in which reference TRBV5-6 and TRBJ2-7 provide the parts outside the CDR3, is DAGVTQSPTHLIKTRGQQVTLRCSPKSGHDTVSWYQQALGQGPQFIFQYYEEEERQRGNFPDRFSGHQFPNYSSELNVNALLLGDSALYLCASTLIELAGREQYFGPGTRLTVT.

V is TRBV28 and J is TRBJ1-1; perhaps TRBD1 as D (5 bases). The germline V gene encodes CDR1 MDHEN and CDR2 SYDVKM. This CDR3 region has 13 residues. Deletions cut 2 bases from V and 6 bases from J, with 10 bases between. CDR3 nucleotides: TGTGCCAGCAGTTTACAGGGTAGCCCTGAAGCTTTCTTT. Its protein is CASSLQGSPEAFF.

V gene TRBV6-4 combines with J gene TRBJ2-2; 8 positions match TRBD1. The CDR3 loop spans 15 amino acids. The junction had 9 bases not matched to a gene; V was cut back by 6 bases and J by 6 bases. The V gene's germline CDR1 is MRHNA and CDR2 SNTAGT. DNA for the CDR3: TGTGCCAGCAGACGCAACAGGGGGTTTGCCGGGGAGCTGTTTTTT. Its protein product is CASRRNRGFAGELFF.

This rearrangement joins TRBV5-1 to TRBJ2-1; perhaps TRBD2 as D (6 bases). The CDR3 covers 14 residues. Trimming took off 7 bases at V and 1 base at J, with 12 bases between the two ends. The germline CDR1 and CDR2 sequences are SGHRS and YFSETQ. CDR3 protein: CASHSGTSYNEQFF. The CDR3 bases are TGCGCCAGCCATAGCGGAACTTCCTACAATGAGCAGTTCTTC.

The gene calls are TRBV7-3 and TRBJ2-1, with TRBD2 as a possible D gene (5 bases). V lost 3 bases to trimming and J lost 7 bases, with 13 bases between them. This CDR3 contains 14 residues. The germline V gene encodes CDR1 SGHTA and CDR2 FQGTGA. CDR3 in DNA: TGTGCCAGCAGCTTGCTATCAACTAGTAATGAGCAGTTCTTC. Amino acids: CASSLLSTSNEQFF. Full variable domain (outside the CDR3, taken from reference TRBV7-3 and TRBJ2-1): GAGVSQTPSNKVTEKGKYVELRCDPISGHTALYWYRQSLGQGPEFLIYFQGTGAADDSGLPNDRFFAVRPEGSVSTLKIQRTERGDSAVYLCASSLLSTSNEQFFGPGTRLTVL.

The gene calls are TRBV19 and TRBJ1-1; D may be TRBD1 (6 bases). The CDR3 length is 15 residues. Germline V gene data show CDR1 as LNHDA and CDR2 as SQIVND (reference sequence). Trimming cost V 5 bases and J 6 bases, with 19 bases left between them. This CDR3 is CASSWATGSIAEAFF. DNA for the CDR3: TGTGCCAGTAGTTGGGCCACAGGGTCTATAGCTGAAGCTTTCTTT.

The CDR3 spells CAWSAASGSYNEQFF. As DNA, the CDR3 is TGTGCCTGGAGTGCGGCTAGCGGGAGTTACAATGAGCAGTTCTTC. The rearrangement links TRBV30 to TRBJ2-1; 10 nucleotides align to TRBD2. V trimming: 1 base; J trimming: 4 bases; junction bases outside the gene matches: 4. The CDR3 totals 15 residues. From germline, CDR1 is GTSNPN and CDR2 SVGIG (reference sequence).

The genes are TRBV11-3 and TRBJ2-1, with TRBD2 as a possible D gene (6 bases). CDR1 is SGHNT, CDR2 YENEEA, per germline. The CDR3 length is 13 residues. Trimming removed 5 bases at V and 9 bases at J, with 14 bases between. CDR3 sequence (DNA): TGTGCCAGCAGCCGCCGGGAGAGGAGTGAGCAGTTCTTC. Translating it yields CASSRRERSEQFF.

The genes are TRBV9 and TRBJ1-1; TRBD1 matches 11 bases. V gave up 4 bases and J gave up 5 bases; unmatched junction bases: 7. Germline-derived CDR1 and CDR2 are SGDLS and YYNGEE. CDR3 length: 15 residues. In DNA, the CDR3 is TGTGCCAGCAGCCTGGGACAGGGGGAAGAAACTGAAGCTTTCTTT. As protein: CASSLGQGEETEAFF.

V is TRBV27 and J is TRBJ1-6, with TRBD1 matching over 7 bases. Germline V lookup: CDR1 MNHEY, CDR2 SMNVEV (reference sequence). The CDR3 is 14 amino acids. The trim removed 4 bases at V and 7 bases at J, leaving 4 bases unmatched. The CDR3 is CASSSTGLNSPLHF. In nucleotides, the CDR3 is TGTGCCAGCAGTTCGACAGGGTTGAATTCACCCCTCCACTTT.

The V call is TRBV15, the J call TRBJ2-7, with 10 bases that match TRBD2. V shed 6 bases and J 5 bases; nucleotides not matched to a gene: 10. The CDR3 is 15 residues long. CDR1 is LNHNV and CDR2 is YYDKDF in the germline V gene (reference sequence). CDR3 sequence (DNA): TGTGCCACCAGGGGAGCGGGAGGGCCTCAGAACGAGCAGTACTTC. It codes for CATRGAGGPQNEQYF.

CDR3 loop: CASSLRGQGSYEQYF. The CDR3 DNA reads as TGTGCCAGCAGCTTACGAGGACAGGGGTCCTACGAGCAGTACTTC. The V call is TRBV7-9, the J call TRBJ2-7; 9 bases line up with TRBD1. The V segment lost 2 bases and the J segment 1 base; nucleotides outside the gene matches: 3. The germline CDR1 and CDR2 sequences are SEHNR and FQNEAQ (reference sequence). The CDR3 contains 15 residues.

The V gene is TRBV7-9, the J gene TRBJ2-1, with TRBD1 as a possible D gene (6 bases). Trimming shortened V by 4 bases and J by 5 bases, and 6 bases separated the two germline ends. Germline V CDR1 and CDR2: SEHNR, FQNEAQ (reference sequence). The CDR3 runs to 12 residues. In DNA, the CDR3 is TGTGCCAGCAGCTGGGACAACAATGAGCAGTTCTTC. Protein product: CASSWDNNEQFF.

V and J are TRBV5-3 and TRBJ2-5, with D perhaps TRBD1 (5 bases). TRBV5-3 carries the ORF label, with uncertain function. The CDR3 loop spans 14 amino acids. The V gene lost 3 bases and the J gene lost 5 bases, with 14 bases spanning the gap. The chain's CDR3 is CARSWTRSWETQYF. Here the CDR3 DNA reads TGTGCCAGAAGCTGGACAAGGAGCTGGGAGACCCAGTACTTC.

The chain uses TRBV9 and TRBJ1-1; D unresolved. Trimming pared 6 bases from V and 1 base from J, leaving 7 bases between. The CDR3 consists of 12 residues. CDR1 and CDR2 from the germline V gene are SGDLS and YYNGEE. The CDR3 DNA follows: TGTGCCAGCACCCCCTGGAACACTGAAGCTTTCTTT. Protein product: CASTPWNTEAFF.

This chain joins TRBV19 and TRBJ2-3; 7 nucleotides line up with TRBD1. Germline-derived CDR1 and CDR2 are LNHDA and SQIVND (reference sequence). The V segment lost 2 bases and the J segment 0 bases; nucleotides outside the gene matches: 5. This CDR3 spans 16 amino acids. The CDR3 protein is CASSIIGTASTDTQYF. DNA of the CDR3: TGTGCCAGTAGTATAATCGGGACAGCTAGCACAGATACGCAGTATTTT.

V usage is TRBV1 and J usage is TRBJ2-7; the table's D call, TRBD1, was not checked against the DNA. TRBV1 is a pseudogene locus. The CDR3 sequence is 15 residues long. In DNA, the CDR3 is TGCACCAGCAGCCAAGAGACAGGGGAGACCTACGAGCAGTACTTC. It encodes CTSSQETGETYEQYF.

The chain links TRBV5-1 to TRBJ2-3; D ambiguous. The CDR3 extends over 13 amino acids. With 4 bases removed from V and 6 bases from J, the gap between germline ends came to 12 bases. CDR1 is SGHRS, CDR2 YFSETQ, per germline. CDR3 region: CASSQHLKDTQYF. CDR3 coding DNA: TGCGCCAGCAGCCAACACCTTAAGGATACGCAGTATTTT.

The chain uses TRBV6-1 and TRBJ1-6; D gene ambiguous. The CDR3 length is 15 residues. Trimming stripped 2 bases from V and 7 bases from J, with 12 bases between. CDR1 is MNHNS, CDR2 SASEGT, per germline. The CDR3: CASSEPGVSNSPLHF. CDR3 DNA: TGTGCCAGCAGTGAACCCGGGGTTTCCAATTCACCCCTCCACTTT.

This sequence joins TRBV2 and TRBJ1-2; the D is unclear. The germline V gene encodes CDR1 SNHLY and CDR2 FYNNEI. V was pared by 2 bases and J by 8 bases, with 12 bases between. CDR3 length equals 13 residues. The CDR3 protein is CASSETGRGGYTF. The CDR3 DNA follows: TGTGCCAGCAGTGAAACGGGCCGAGGGGGCTACACCTTC.

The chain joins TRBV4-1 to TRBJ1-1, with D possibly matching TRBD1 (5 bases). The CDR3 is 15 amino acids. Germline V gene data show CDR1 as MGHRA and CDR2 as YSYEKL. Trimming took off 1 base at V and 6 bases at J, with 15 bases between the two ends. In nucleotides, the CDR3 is TGCGCCAGCAGCCAAGGACTGGACACCCGCCCTGAAGCTTTCTTT. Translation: CASSQGLDTRPEAFF.

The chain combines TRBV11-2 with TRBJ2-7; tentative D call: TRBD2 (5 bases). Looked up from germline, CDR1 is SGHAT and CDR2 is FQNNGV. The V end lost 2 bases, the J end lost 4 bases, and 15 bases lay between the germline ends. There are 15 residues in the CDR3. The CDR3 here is CASSLLAFNLYEQYF. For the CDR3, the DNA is TGTGCCAGCAGCTTACTAGCTTTTAACCTGTACGAGCAGTACTTC.

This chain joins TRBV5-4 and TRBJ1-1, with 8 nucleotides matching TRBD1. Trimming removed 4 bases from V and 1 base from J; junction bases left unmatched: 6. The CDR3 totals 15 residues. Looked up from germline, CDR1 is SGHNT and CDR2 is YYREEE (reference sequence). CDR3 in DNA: TGTGCCAGCAGCCCCAGGGGGCCGCGGAACACTGAAGCTTTCTTT. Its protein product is CASSPRGPRNTEAFF.

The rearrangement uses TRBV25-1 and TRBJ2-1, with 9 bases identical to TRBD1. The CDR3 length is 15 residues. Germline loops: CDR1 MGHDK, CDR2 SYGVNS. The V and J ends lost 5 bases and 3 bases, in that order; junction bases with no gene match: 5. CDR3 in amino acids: CASSSGTGFYNEQFF. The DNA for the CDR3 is TGTGCCAGCAGTTCCGGGACAGGGTTCTACAATGAGCAGTTCTTC.

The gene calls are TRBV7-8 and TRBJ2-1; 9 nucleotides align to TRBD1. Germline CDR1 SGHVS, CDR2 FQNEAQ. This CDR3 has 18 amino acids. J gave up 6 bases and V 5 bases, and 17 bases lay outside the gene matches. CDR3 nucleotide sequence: TGTGCCAGCAGCCTCCCCGGACAGGGGCTCCAAAGGGGCAATGAGCAGTTCTTC. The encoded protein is CASSLPGQGLQRGNEQFF.

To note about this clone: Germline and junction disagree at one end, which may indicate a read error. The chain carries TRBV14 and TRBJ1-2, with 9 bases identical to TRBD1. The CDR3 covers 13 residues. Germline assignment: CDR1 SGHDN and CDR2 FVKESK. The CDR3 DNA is TGTGCCAGCAGGCGGACAGGGGACTATGGCTACATCTTC. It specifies CASRRTGDYGYIF.

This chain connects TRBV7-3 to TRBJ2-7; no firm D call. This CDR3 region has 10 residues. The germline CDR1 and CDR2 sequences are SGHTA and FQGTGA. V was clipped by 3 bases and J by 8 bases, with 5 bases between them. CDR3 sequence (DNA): TGTGCCAGCAGCTTTCCTCAGCAGTACTTC. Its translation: CASSFPQQYF. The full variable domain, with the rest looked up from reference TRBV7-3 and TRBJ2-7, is GAGVSQTPSNKVTEKGKYVELRCDPISGHTALYWYRQSLGQGPEFLIYFQGTGAADDSGLPNDRFFAVRPEGSVSTLKIQRTERGDSAVYLCASSFPQQYFGPGTRLTVT.

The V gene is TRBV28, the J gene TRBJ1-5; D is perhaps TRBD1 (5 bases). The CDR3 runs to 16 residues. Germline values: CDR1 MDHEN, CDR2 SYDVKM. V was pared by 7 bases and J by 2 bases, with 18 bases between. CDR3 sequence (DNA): TGTGCCAGCACCCCGTGGGGGGTCAAGGGCAATCAGCCCCAGCATTTT. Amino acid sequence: CASTPWGVKGNQPQHF.

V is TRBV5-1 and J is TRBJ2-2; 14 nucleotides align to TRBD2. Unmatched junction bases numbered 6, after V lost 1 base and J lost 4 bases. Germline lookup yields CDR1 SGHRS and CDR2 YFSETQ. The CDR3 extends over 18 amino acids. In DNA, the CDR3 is TGCGCCAGCAGCTTGACCGGGACTAGCGGGAGAAGCACCGGGGAGCTGTTTTTT. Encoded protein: CASSLTGTSGRSTGELFF.

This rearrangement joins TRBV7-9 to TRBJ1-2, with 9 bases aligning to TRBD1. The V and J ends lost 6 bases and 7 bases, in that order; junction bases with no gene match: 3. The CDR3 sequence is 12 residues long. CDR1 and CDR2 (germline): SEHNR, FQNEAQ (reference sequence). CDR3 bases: TGTGCCAGCAGAGGACAGGGGAGTGGCTACACCTTC. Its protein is CASRGQGSGYTF.

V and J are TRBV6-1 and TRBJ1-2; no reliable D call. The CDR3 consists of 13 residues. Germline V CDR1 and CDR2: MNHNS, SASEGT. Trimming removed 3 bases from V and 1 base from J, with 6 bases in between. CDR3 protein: CASSEELNYGYTF. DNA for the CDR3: TGTGCCAGCAGTGAGGAGCTTAACTATGGCTACACCTTC.